What follows is one TCR beta chain and its context. The CDR3 is made up of 15 amino acids. V was clipped by 4 bases and J by 6 bases, with 17 bases between them. Germline-derived CDR1 and CDR2 are SGHNT and YYREEE (reference sequence). The entry originates in a study of T cell repertoires in cytomegalovirus infection. TCRdb re-analysed the reads in MiXCR, keeping a single row per CDR3 protein. The sample comprises fewer than 350,000 distinct CDR3 sequences, roughly 16% of which are singletons, and 9.5% to 15% rests with the top ten. Sequenced sample: PBMCs. This TCR came from a human donor in good health (CMV status not recorded). Some clones in this sample may be carry-over from other donors' samples. The chain couples TRBV5-4 to TRBJ2-1; D possibly corresponds to TRBD2 (6 bases). The CDR3 sequence is CASSPAGGQPNEQFF. CDR3 DNA: TGTGCCAGCAGCCCAGCGGGTGGTCAGCCCAATGAGCAGTTCTTC.